There are many counts of the clone carrying this TCR beta chain. Its antigen is still unknown. The sample originates from a study of T-cell reconstitution after alpha-beta-depleted transplantation in children. General study results and limits: The study reportedly traced alpha-beta T cells about two months after transplant to several hundred expanded graft clones. After one year, T-cell counts and TCRbeta diversity mostly came from new T cells. At day 60, the high TCRbeta diversity found in some patients originated from recipient T cells and thymic progenitors that had survived.

Preparation of the TCRbeta library used unique molecular identifiers. TCRdb used MiXCR to reprocess the PCR reads, holding one entry per CDR3 protein. Among approximately 490,000 distinct CDR3 sequences listed, roughly 10% were seen once. The CDR3 has 15 residues. Per the germline V gene, CDR1 is ENHRY and CDR2 is SYGVKD. Between the trimmed V and J ends, which lost 7 bases and 0 bases, there was a span of 15 bases. This receptor was taken from a child aged 2 to 9 with inherited bone marrow failure, due to receive a stem cell transplant. The sample in question was PBMCs, obtained before TCRalphabeta/CD19-depleted stem cell transplant. This sequence joins TRBV10-3 and TRBJ1-2; tentative D call: TRBD1 (5 bases). This CDR3 is CAINHGQAPNYGYTF. Written as DNA, the CDR3 is TGTGCCATCAACCATGGACAAGCCCCTAACTATGGCTACACCTTC.